One and the same sample provided the 14 T cell receptor beta chains below, sequenced in a study of shared clonotypes between healthy human individuals (TCRdb year 2020). Libraries were built with the immunoSEQ multiplex PCR assay. TCRdb took this table from immuneACCESS and kept in-frame rearrangements with V and J called. Such tables lack part of the clones; where checked against another copy, unresolved V genes explain under half of the gap, and the rest is unexplained. Across this sample there are roughly 1 million clones, with 75% seen only once. The top ten clonotypes cover over 1.3% of the sample. The sequenced sample consisted of memory CD4+ T cells sorted from blood. The cell subset or site label corresponds to: CD45RA-negative fraction. These receptors were obtained from a man younger than 35 in good health.

The J gene is TRBJ2-2, the V gene TRBV7-2; no reliable D call. This CDR3 has 12 residues. V lost 5 bases and J lost 5, with 6 bases in between. Germline CDR1 reads SGHTA; CDR2 reads FQGNSA. CDR3 sequence reads: CASSLRTGELFF. The DNA of the CDR3 is TGTGCCAGCAGCCTGAGAACCGGGGAGCTGTTTTTT.

The chain joins TRBV5-5 to TRBJ1-4; D ambiguous. Germline values: CDR1 SGHKS, CDR2 YYEKEE (reference sequence). V was clipped by 0 bases and J by 6 bases, with 15 bases between them. The CDR3 is 16 residues long. CDR3 nucleotide sequence: TGTGCCAGCAGCTTGGGAACCGAACTCGGCTATGAAAAACTGTTTTTT. It is translated as CASSLGTELGYEKLFF.

The chain couples TRBV7-2 to TRBJ2-7; TRBD2 matches at 7 bases. Germline V lookup: CDR1 SGHTA, CDR2 FQGNSA. This CDR3 is built from 14 residues. Germline trimming cut 5 bases from V and 3 bases from J; bases unmatched to any gene: 7. The CDR3 DNA reads as TGTGCCAGCAGCCCCAAGACTAGCAGCTACGAGCAGTACTTC. Its translation is CASSPKTSSYEQYF.

This clone was found many times. This chain joins TRBV6-1 and TRBJ1-4; D is unresolved. The germline gives CDR1 MNHNS, CDR2 SASEGT. This CDR3 region has 15 residues. V gave up 6 bases and J gave up 5 bases, with 16 bases separating them. CDR3 region: CASRVSPGHNEKLFF. The CDR3 DNA reads as TGTGCCAGCAGGGTTTCTCCAGGCCACAATGAAAAACTGTTTTTT.

V usage is TRBV25-1 and J usage is TRBJ2-5, with D possibly called TRBD1 or TRBD2 (7 bases each). CDR3 length: 15 amino acids. V lost 4 bases to trimming and J lost 5 bases, with 17 bases between them. CDR1 is MGHDK, CDR2 SYGVNS, per germline. This CDR3 reads CASSAPRGGDETQYF. The CDR3 coding sequence is TGTGCCAGCAGTGCCCCCAGGGGGGGGGATGAGACCCAGTACTTC.

The V call is TRBV5-1, the J call TRBJ1-1; a weak D match, TRBD1 (5 bases). With 0 bases removed from V and 10 bases from J, the gap between germline ends came to 16 bases. Germline lookup yields CDR1 SGHRS and CDR2 YFSETQ. The CDR3 covers 14 residues. CDR3 residues: CASSLVGTQGGAFF. The CDR3 region has the DNA TGCGCCAGCAGCTTGGTTGGGACTCAGGGAGGAGCTTTCTTT.

Turning to this clone: At the DNA level, this CDR3 is encoded by other sequences in the same sample as well. The chain joins TRBV20-1 to TRBJ2-7, with D unresolved. Trimming cost V 6 bases and J 4 bases, with 10 bases left between them. Germline CDR1 DFQATT, CDR2 SNEGSKA (reference sequence). The CDR3 is 11 amino acids. CDR3 DNA sequence: TGCAGTGCGAAAGGAGTTTACGAGCAGTACTTC. Protein sequence: CSAKGVYEQYF.

The rearrangement joins TRBV5-4 to TRBJ1-6, with 8 bases that match TRBD1. CDR3 size: 16 residues. J lost 8 bases, V lost 2 bases, and 9 bases had no gene match. Germline V gene data show CDR1 as SGHNT and CDR2 as YYREEE (reference sequence). The CDR3 DNA is TGTGCCAGCAGCTTACTAGGACAGGGCCGTGATTCACCCCTCCACTTT. Translation gives CASSLLGQGRDSPLHF.

The chain uses TRBV9 and TRBJ1-3, with 7 bases matching TRBD1. The germline CDR1 and CDR2 sequences are SGDLS and YYNGEE. V shed 4 bases and J 2 bases; nucleotides not matched to a gene: 6. The CDR3 length is 15 residues. In nucleotides, the CDR3 is TGTGCCAGCAGCCCCCAGGGGGGGGCTGGAAACACCATATATTTT. Its translation: CASSPQGGAGNTIYF. Complete variable domain (other parts from reference TRBV9 and TRBJ1-3): DSGVTQTPKHLITATGQRVTLRCSPRSGDLSVYWYQQSLDQGLQFLIQYYNGEERAKGNILERFSAQQFPDLHSELNLSSLELGDSALYFCASSPQGGAGNTIYFGEGSWLTVV.

The V call is TRBV15, the J call TRBJ2-7; D not certain. The CDR3 has 12 amino acids. Trimming shortened V by 0 bases and J by 6 bases, and 6 bases separated the two germline ends. Germline V gene data show CDR1 as LNHNV and CDR2 as YYDKDF (reference sequence). The CDR3 bases are TGTGCCACCAGCAGAGAGCTAGGCGAGCAGTACTTC. Amino acids: CATSRELGEQYF.

The rearrangement uses TRBV14 and TRBJ1-4; a possible D gene is TRBD1 (5 bases). V was trimmed by 1 base and J by 7 bases, leaving 13 bases between them. CDR1 SGHDN and CDR2 FVKESK come from the germline V gene. The CDR3 totals 15 residues. As DNA, the CDR3 is TGTGCCAGCAGCCAAGTAGGGGACCGTGGTGAAAAACTGTTTTTT. It yields the protein CASSQVGDRGEKLFF.

This chain uses TRBV2 with TRBJ1-1; D is unresolved. The V gene lost 5 bases and the J gene lost 6 bases, with 10 bases spanning the gap. This CDR3 is built from 12 residues. In germline, CDR1 is SNHLY, CDR2 FYNNEI. CDR3 bases: TGTGCCAGCAGTCCTGACTATGCTGAAGCTTTCTTT. It codes for CASSPDYAEAFF.

This clone was detected only a few times. The chain is built from TRBV7-6 and TRBJ1-5; D gene ambiguous. The CDR3 totals 14 residues. CDR1 is SGHVS and CDR2 is FNYEAQ in the germline V gene. V gave up 0 bases and J gave up 4 bases, with 7 bases separating them. The CDR3 is CASSLAGENQPQHF. As DNA, the CDR3 is TGTGCCAGCAGCTTAGCGGGAGAGAATCAGCCCCAGCATTTT. Combining the CDR3 with reference TRBV7-6 and TRBJ1-5 gives the whole variable domain GAGVSQSPRYKVTKRGQDVALRCDPISGHVSLYWYRQALGQGPEFLTYFNYEAQQDKSGLPNDRFSAERPEGSISTLTIQRTEQRDSAMYRCASSLAGENQPQHFGDGTRLSIL.

The chain uses TRBV28 and TRBJ1-1; D is unresolved. CDR1 MDHEN and CDR2 SYDVKM come from the germline V gene. CDR3 length: 13 residues. Deletions cut 2 bases from V and 1 base from J, with 5 bases between. Here the CDR3 DNA reads TGTGCCAGCAGTTTACCCGAGAACACTGAAGCTTTCTTT. Its translation is CASSLPENTEAFF. Full variable domain (rest looked up from reference TRBV28 and TRBJ1-1): DVKVTQSSRYLVKRTGEKVFLECVQDMDHENMFWYRQDPGLGLRLIYFSYDVKMKEKGDIPEGYSVSREKKERFSLILESASTNQTSMYLCASSLPENTEAFFGQGTRLTVV.